The next 9 T cell receptor beta chains were all read from a single sample in a study of post-analysis software for immune sequencing data. Unique molecular identifiers were built into the TCR beta cDNA libraries. One entry per CDR3 protein, called by TCRdb with MiXCR from the PCR reads. The sample gives roughly 730,000 distinct CDR3 sequences, 25% to 30% of which show up once; 0.56% is in the top ten. These receptors are not linked to any known antigen. The study, taken as a whole, reports: In patients, four to six TRBV segments were more frequent than in controls, with TRBV5-6, TRBV5-1 and TRBV20-1 among them.

Sequences were obtained from blood. Receptors were obtained from a girl between 10 and 17 years old with multiple sclerosis.

The chain couples TRBV9 to TRBJ2-3; 7 nucleotides agree with TRBD1. V dropped 3 bases and J dropped 4; count of bases not matched to a gene: 11. Germline CDR1 and CDR2: SGDLS and YYNGEE. The CDR3 has 16 amino acids. The CDR3 region has the DNA TGTGCCAGCAGCGAAACGACAGGGAAACTAGCAGATACGCAGTATTTT. Translation gives CASSETTGKLADTQYF.

The V call is TRBV7-2, the J call TRBJ2-5, with D tentatively TRBD2 (5 bases). The J call could be wrong; TRBJ2-7 is a better fit for the DNA end. Germline values: CDR1 SGHTA, CDR2 FQGNSA. CDR3 length: 14 residues. CDR3: CASTKNLGVYEQYF. Written as DNA, the CDR3 is TGTGCCAGCACCAAAAATCTCGGGGTCTACGAGCAGTACTTC.

This chain connects TRBV20-1 to TRBJ2-3, with unresolved D. V was cut by 8 bases and J by 4 bases, with 16 bases left in between. Germline V lookup: CDR1 DFQATT, CDR2 SNEGSKA (reference sequence). The CDR3 spans 13 residues. The CDR3 here is CSTEEGWSDTQYF. The CDR3 DNA reads TGCAGTACCGAGGAAGGGTGGTCAGATACGCAGTATTTT.

This clonotype showed up just a few times. The J gene is TRBJ2-5, the V gene TRBV24-1, with 8 bases that match TRBD2. The CDR3 is made up of 14 amino acids. In germline, CDR1 is KGHDR, CDR2 SFDVKD. Losses at the gene ends were 7 bases for V and 5 bases for J; bases not matched to a gene: 8. Here the CDR3 reads CATRPGLDEETQYF. The DNA for the CDR3 is TGTGCCACCAGACCGGGACTAGATGAGGAGACCCAGTACTTC.

The chain is built from TRBV5-4 and TRBJ1-1, with D unresolved. The CDR3 length is 15 residues. The germline V and J ends were trimmed by 4 bases and 0 bases, with 13 bases remaining between them. CDR1 is SGHNT and CDR2 is YYREEE in the germline V gene (reference sequence). CDR3 nucleotide sequence: TGTGCCAGCAGCCCGGTAGGACGGATGAACACTGAAGCTTTCTTT. It translates to CASSPVGRMNTEAFF.

This clonotype showed up just a few times. V usage is TRBV27 and J usage is TRBJ1-6; D is unresolved. The V gene's germline CDR1 is MNHEY and CDR2 SMNVEV (reference sequence). V dropped 7 bases and J dropped 8 bases, with 15 bases sitting between them. The CDR3 sequence is 14 residues long. The DNA for the CDR3 is TGTGCCAGCACCCTTGGGCCGGCCTATTCACCCCTCCACTTT. It is translated as CASTLGPAYSPLHF.

Here the CDR3 reads CSARDSSGKETQYF. The CDR3 DNA reads as TGCAGTGCTAGAGATTCTAGCGGGAAGGAGACCCAGTACTTC. V is TRBV20-1 and J is TRBJ2-7; 9 nucleotides line up with TRBD2. The J call may be in error: the DNA end matches TRBJ2-5 better. Germline lookup yields CDR1 DFQATT and CDR2 SNEGSKA (reference sequence). The CDR3 is made up of 14 amino acids.

This clonotype was counted only a few times. This rearrangement joins TRBV28 to TRBJ1-4, with 10 nucleotides matching TRBD1. The CDR3 consists of 17 residues. The ends lost 3 bases at V and 6 bases at J; junction bases unmatched: 10. Germline CDR1 MDHEN, CDR2 SYDVKM. The CDR3 is CASSFSPPGTGDEKLFF. The CDR3 DNA reads as TGTGCCAGCAGTTTCTCCCCCCCCGGGACAGGGGATGAAAAACTGTTTTTT. Full variable domain (rest looked up from reference TRBV28 and TRBJ1-4): DVKVTQSSRYLVKRTGEKVFLECVQDMDHENMFWYRQDPGLGLRLIYFSYDVKMKEKGDIPEGYSVSREKKERFSLILESASTNQTSMYLCASSFSPPGTGDEKLFFGSGTQLSVL.

This clonotype was counted only a few times. The chain employs TRBV28 and TRBJ1-1; D unclear. Germline V gene sequence: CDR1 MDHEN, CDR2 SYDVKM. The CDR3 extends over 12 amino acids. V was trimmed by 3 bases and J by 1 base, leaving 3 bases between them. The CDR3 DNA follows: TGTGCCAGCAGTTTCGAGAACACTGAAGCTTTCTTT. It is translated as CASSFENTEAFF.